The clone carrying this TCR beta chain turned up a few times. TCRdb recomputed calls from the 5' RACE reads with MiXCR, one row per CDR3 protein. The data contain hundreds of thousands of distinct CDR3 sequences, roughly 18% of them singletons. The data belong to a study of T-cell memory formation after mild COVID-19. Germline values: CDR1 DFQATT, CDR2 SNEGSKA (reference sequence). The germline V and J ends were trimmed by 3 bases and 6 bases, with 9 bases remaining between them. The CDR3 runs 11 residues. The sample comprised PBMCs or a T cell subset sorted from them (not recorded which). The sequence was obtained from a man between 18 and 29 years old who had mild COVID-19 (a few samples of this study predate the infection). Cell type and time point are not known. This chain uses TRBV20-1 with TRBJ2-7, with unresolved D. The CDR3 protein is CSARRGVEQYF. The CDR3 DNA follows: TGCAGTGCTAGGAGAGGAGTCGAGCAGTACTTC.